Below are 20 T cell receptor beta chains sequenced from a single sample in a study of T-cell reconstitution after alpha-beta-depleted transplantation in children. Unique molecular identifiers were used in preparing the TCRbeta library. TCRdb recomputed calls from the PCR reads with MiXCR, one row per CDR3 protein. The sample consists of a few hundred thousand distinct CDR3 sequences, 6.6% of them appearing once. This sample comprised PBMCs, obtained before TCRalphabeta/CD19-depleted stem cell transplant. These receptors all come from a boy between 2 and 10 years old with acute lymphoblastic leukemia, due to receive a stem cell transplant.

A remark on this clonotype: This may come from a read error, since a much larger clone is one base off. In this CDR3 the conserved last residue, phenylalanine or tryptophan, is missing, so a read error is likely. The V gene is TRBV29-1, the J gene TRBJ2-5, with a weak D call TRBD2 (6 bases). Looked up from germline, CDR1 is SQVTM and CDR2 is ANQGSEA. V dropped 6 bases and J dropped 3 bases, with 11 bases sitting between them. The CDR3 covers 12 residues. In DNA form, the CDR3 reads TGCAGCGTAGGTAGCGGAGAAGAGACCCAGTACTGC. This sequence encodes CSVGSGEETQYC.

In this sample, this clonotype turned up many times. The chain recombines TRBV7-2 with TRBJ2-2, with 7 bases matching TRBD2. This CDR3 contains 16 residues. Trimming removed 2 bases from V and 0 bases from J; junction bases left unmatched: 3. Per the germline V gene, CDR1 is SGHTA and CDR2 is FQGNSA. CDR3 sequence reads: CASSLQAGTNTGELFF. DNA for the CDR3: TGTGCCAGCAGCTTACAAGCGGGGACGAACACCGGGGAGCTGTTTTTT.

In its sample, this clonotype was seen many times. The CDR3 DNA reads TGTGCCAGCAGTTTAACGCCTAGCGGGACTAGCACAGATACGCAGTATTTT. This encodes CASSLTPSGTSTDTQYF. The V gene is TRBV27, the J gene TRBJ2-3; TRBD2 matches at 9 bases. Germline loops: CDR1 MNHEY, CDR2 SMNVEV (reference sequence). The CDR3 contains 17 residues. V lost 2 bases, J lost 0 bases, and 6 bases stayed unmatched.

This clonotype was seen repeatedly, ten times or more. The rearrangement links TRBV7-8 to TRBJ2-3; D may correspond to TRBD1 or TRBD2 (6 bases each). Germline CDR1 SGHVS, CDR2 FQNEAQ. Trimming cost V 5 bases and J 0 bases, with 18 bases left between them. The CDR3 has 17 amino acids. CDR3 loop: CASSRGRGLTSTDTQYF. CDR3 coding DNA: TGTGCCAGCAGCCGGGGGCGGGGACTGACTAGCACAGATACGCAGTATTTT.

This clonotype was seen many times. In nucleotides, the CDR3 is TGTGCCAGCAGTTTAGATGGCGGCTTCCCATCGAGGACTGAAGCTTTCTTT. It is translated as CASSLDGGFPSRTEAFF. The chain combines TRBV12-3 or TRBV12-4 with TRBJ1-1; D gene ambiguous. V gave up 1 base and J gave up 5 bases, with 20 bases separating them. This CDR3 contains 17 residues.

This clonotype was counted ten times or more. The rearrangement uses TRBV20-1 and TRBJ2-7; the D gene is possibly TRBD1 (5 bases). The CDR3 loop spans 14 amino acids. V lost 1 base to trimming and J lost 3 bases, with 13 bases between them. Germline loops: CDR1 DFQATT, CDR2 SNEGSKA (reference sequence). CDR3 nucleotides: TGCAGTGCTAGAGGATACAGGTGGGACTACGAGCAGTACTTC. Translated, it gives CSARGYRWDYEQYF.

This chain joins TRBV30 and TRBJ1-4; D is possibly TRBD1 (5 bases). The V gene's germline CDR1 is GTSNPN and CDR2 SVGIG (reference sequence). Trimming stripped 8 bases from V and 8 bases from J, with 15 bases between. The CDR3 runs to 12 residues. In DNA, the CDR3 is TGTGCCAGAGGGGAGGCGGTGGAAAAACTGTTTTTT. Its protein product is CARGEAVEKLFF.

The genes are TRBV9 and TRBJ2-5; D perhaps matches TRBD1 (6 bases). Germline lookup yields CDR1 SGDLS and CDR2 YYNGEE. Trimming cost V 4 bases and J 4 bases, with 23 bases left between them. This CDR3 is 17 amino acids long. Here the CDR3 DNA reads TGTGCCAGCAGCCCCCTGACAGGTCCCATCCAAGCAGAGACCCAGTACTTC. Translated, it gives CASSPLTGPIQAETQYF.

This clonotype was seen ten or more times. The genes are TRBV20-1 and TRBJ2-7; a weak D match, TRBD2 (5 bases). The V gene lost 4 bases and the J gene lost 3 bases, with 13 bases spanning the gap. This CDR3 has 13 amino acids. The germline V gene encodes CDR1 DFQATT and CDR2 SNEGSKA (reference sequence). The CDR3 protein is CSAIAHTGYEQYF. The CDR3 DNA reads as TGCAGTGCTATAGCGCACACGGGCTACGAGCAGTACTTC.

This chain uses TRBV7-6 with TRBJ1-2, with 9 bases lining up with TRBD1. The CDR3 runs to 15 residues. The germline V gene has CDR1 SGHVS and CDR2 FNYEAQ. V lost 4 bases and J lost 5; bases outside the gene matches: 8. The CDR3 nucleotides read TGTGCCAGCAGCTCTGGACCCGGACAGGGGTATGGCTACACCTTC. Protein product: CASSSGPGQGYGYTF.

This clonotype was picked up a small number of times. The gene calls are TRBV20-1 and TRBJ2-7; 9 bases align to TRBD2. Germline V gene sequence: CDR1 DFQATT, CDR2 SNEGSKA (reference sequence). The V segment lost 0 bases and the J segment 6 bases; nucleotides outside the gene matches: 6. The CDR3 covers 14 residues. The CDR3 loop is CSARDQGLAREQYF. The CDR3 DNA sequence: TGCAGTGCTAGAGATCAAGGACTAGCGCGCGAGCAGTACTTC.

In its sample, this clonotype was seen a few times. V and J are TRBV10-1 and TRBJ2-3; 9 nucleotides line up with TRBD2. Germline loops: CDR1 WNHNN, CDR2 SYGVQD (reference sequence). J lost 14 bases, V lost 2 bases, and 5 bases had no gene match. The CDR3 is 12 residues long. CDR3 sequence (DNA): TGCGCCAGCAGTGAGGCTAGCGGGGTTCTGTATTTT. It encodes CASSEASGVLYF.

The table lists this clonotype with a count of one. This chain connects TRBV20-1 to TRBJ2-1, with 12 bases fitting TRBD2. Unmatched junction bases numbered 5, after V lost 2 bases and J lost 9 bases. CDR1 and CDR2 from the germline V gene are DFQATT and SNEGSKA (reference sequence). The length of the CDR3 is 14 residues. The CDR3 DNA reads TGCAGTGCTAGATTTGCTAGCGGGAGGGGTGAGCAGTTCTTC. Encoded protein: CSARFASGRGEQFF.

The table lists this clonotype with a few counts. This chain connects TRBV27 to TRBJ1-5; a possible D gene is TRBD1 (5 bases). Trimming removed 7 bases from V and 4 bases from J, with 17 bases in between. Germline CDR1 MNHEY, CDR2 SMNVEV (reference sequence). This CDR3 comprises 15 residues. CDR3 loop: CASKETVERNQPQHF. For the CDR3, the DNA is TGTGCCAGCAAAGAGACAGTGGAAAGGAATCAGCCCCAGCATTTT.

This clonotype was counted many times. The chain recombines TRBV6-6 with TRBJ2-3; TRBD1 matches at 9 bases. CDR1 and CDR2 from the germline V gene are MNHNY and SVGAGI (reference sequence). The CDR3 consists of 13 residues. The V gene end was trimmed by 7 bases and the J gene end by 4 bases; junction bases not matched to a gene: 3. The CDR3 DNA follows: TGTGCCAGCAACGGACAGGGGTCAGATACGCAGTATTTT. The encoded protein is CASNGQGSDTQYF.

The table lists this clonotype with a few counts. This chain links TRBV14 with TRBJ1-2; 7 bases map to TRBD1. The CDR3 has 17 residues. Trimming removed 1 base from V and 2 bases from J; junction bases left unmatched: 10. Germline loops: CDR1 SGHDN, CDR2 FVKESK. DNA for the CDR3: TGTGCCAGCAGCCAAGCTCCGCAGGGGGGTGCGAACTATGGCTACACCTTC. This gives the protein CASSQAPQGGANYGYTF. Complete variable domain (other parts from reference TRBV14 and TRBJ1-2): EAGVTQFPSHSVIEKGQTVTLRCDPISGHDNLYWYRRVMGKEIKFLLHFVKESKQDESGMPNNRFLAERTGGTYSTLKVQPAELEDSGVYFCASSQAPQGGANYGYTFGSGTRLTVV.

This clonotype occurred many times. This sequence joins TRBV21-1 and TRBJ2-5; no check of the table's D call, TRBD2, against the DNA was made. TRBV21-1 is a pseudogene. This CDR3 is 15 amino acids long. CDR3 DNA sequence: TGTGCCAGCAGCCCCCGGATCTGCGGAGAAGAGACCCAGTACTTC. The encoded protein is CASSPRICGEETQYF.

Many counts were recorded for this clonotype. This chain connects TRBV25-1 to TRBJ2-5, with D perhaps matching TRBD2 (5 bases). The CDR3 spans 15 residues. In germline, CDR1 is MGHDK, CDR2 SYGVNS. The V end lost 2 bases, the J end lost 2 bases, and 12 bases lay between the germline ends. The CDR3: CASSEAAAQQETQYF. In DNA, the CDR3 is TGTGCCAGCAGTGAAGCAGCGGCCCAACAAGAGACCCAGTACTTC.

This clonotype was recorded at least ten times. Sequence at one end of the junction differs from germline and may be a read error. The chain links TRBV2 to TRBJ2-3; D unresolved. CDR1 and CDR2 from the germline V gene are SNHLY and FYNNEI. The CDR3 extends over 11 amino acids. CDR3 amino acids: CASMGLREGHF. CDR3 bases: TGTGCCAGCATGGGATTAAGGGAAGGGCATTTT.

The table lists this clonotype with many counts. The J gene is TRBJ2-1, the V gene TRBV20-1; D possibly matches TRBD1 or TRBD2 (6 bases each). V was trimmed by 4 bases and J by 2 bases, leaving 24 bases between them. The germline V gene encodes CDR1 DFQATT and CDR2 SNEGSKA (reference sequence). The CDR3 is 18 residues long. The CDR3 region has the DNA TGCAGTGCTACTGAGGGGGGCCGCCCCAAGGGCCCCTACAATGAGCAGTTCTTC. Amino acids: CSATEGGRPKGPYNEQFF.